This T cell receptor beta chain was recovered during a study of blood T cells in healthy people across ages. Together with a sample-barcoded 5' primer, a J-beta primer mix was included in a second PCR lasting about 7 to 12 cycles. TCRdb reanalysed the 5' RACE reads using MiXCR and keeps one entry per CDR3 protein. This sample has some 760,000 distinct CDR3 sequences, with just under 25% found just once. This clonotype was detected a few times. V trimming: 5 bases; J trimming: 7 bases; junction bases outside the gene matches: 15. The length of the CDR3 is 16 residues. Germline lookup yields CDR1 SEHNR and CDR2 FQNEAQ (reference sequence). The data also belong to a second study, concerning T cells of mothers and their children. From that study: cDNA was made from all extracted RNA, around 1.5 ug per 15 ul.

Sequences were obtained from blood. V gene TRBV7-9 combines with J gene TRBJ2-3; 7 bases line up with TRBD2. The origin of this receptor is a boy between 10 and 17 years old in good health. This chain's CDR3 is CASSPLVREKTYTQYF. CDR3 sequence (DNA): TGTGCCAGCAGCCCCCTGGTGCGGGAGAAAACTTATACGCAGTATTTT.